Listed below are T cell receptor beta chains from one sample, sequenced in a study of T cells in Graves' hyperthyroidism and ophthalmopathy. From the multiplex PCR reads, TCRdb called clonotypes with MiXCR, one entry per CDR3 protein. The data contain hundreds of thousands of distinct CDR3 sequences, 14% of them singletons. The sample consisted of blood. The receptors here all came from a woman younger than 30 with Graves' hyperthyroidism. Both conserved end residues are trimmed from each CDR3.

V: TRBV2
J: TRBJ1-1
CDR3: ASSELGVTEAF

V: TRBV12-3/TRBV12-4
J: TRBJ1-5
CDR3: ASSWGIGNQPQH

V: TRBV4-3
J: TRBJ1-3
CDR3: ASSPGAGNTIY

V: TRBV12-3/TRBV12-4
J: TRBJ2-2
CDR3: ASSPARGGDTGELF

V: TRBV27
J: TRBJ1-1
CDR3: ASSSGSGTEAF

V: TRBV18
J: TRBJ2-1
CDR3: ASSAFRNNEQF

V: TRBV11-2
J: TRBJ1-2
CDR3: ASSPADRAYGYT

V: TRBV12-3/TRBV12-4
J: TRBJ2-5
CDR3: ASSLNPQLAGETQY

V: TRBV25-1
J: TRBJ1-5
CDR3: ASSDGGAQPQH

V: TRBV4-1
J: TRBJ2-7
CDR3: ASSHRAGGNSYEQY

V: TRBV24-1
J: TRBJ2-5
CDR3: ATSDPGLAETQETQY

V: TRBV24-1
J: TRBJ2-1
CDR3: ATSDSGTGRNNEQF

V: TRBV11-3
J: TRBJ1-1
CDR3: ASSQLRFQGARTEAF

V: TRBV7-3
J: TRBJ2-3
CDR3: ASSGGGGGDTQY

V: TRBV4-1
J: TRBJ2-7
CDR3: ASSQSGQGGEQY

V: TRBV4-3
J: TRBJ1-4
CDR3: ASSPHTGEDEKLF

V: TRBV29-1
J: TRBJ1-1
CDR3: SVEPRTGNTEAF

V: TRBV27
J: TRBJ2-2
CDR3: ASSLRGFEELF

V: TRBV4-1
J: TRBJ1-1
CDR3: ASSQIAGVESF

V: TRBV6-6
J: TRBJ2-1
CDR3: ASSYPRLARNEQF

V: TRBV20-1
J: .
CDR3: SARRGGSYNEQY

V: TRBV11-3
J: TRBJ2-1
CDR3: ASGPAGDEQF

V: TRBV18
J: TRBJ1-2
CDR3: ASSPLDGHYGYT

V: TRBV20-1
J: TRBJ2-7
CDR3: SALPSSTGVDFYEQY

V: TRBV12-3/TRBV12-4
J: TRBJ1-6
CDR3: ASSTDSYYSPLH